This TCR beta chain came from a study of identical twins (dated by TCRdb to about 2016). Broadly, across the study: The study deep-sequenced TCR alpha and beta repertoires from monozygotic twins, unrelated adults of various ages and cord blood to test whether fetal clonotypes persist. Replicate twin experiments were performed at different times using different library preparation protocols to rule out contamination. Study-wide conclusions, independent of this receptor: In beta out-of-frame sequences, excess twin sharing was weaker, because having fewer shared sequences lowered the signal-to-noise ratio. Abundant cord blood beta clonotypes had fewer insertions, young adult naive repertoires showed a similar but weaker trend, and memory repertoires showed no such trend. Zero-insertion analyses could be partly confounded by invariant T cells such as MAIT and iNKT, although diverse VJ usage argued against such confounding for most clonotypes. Compared with coincidental sharing between unrelated individuals, out-of-frame TCR alpha sequences shared between twins showed an excess of sequences with low generation probability. In monozygotic twins, out-of-frame TCR alpha sharing was systematically underestimated by recombination models, although the models agreed with sharing between unrelated individuals. Because the same donors could not be followed over many years, conclusions were based on cross-sectional statistical analysis.

As to this clonotype: It lacks a known antigen. The record has no base qualities; no much larger clone is one base away.

Library preparation was by 5' RACE. The sequencer was an Illumina HiSeq 2000. A universal primer binding site was added through template switching, and the final cDNA carried a unique molecular identifier so that TCR cDNA molecules could be counted accurately. First-strand cDNA for TCR alpha and beta chains was synthesized from specific primers in the conserved constant-segment region. To control for contamination, each cDNA library was double barcoded with a SMART-Mk sample barcode plus Illumina barcodes. TruSeq adapter sequences and Illumina sample barcodes were added in two successive PCR steps. The Illumina HiSeq platform was used with custom primers to sequence TCR alpha and beta cDNA libraries. Per the source publication's procedure: MiGEC was used to process raw reads and extract unique molecular identifiers, and MiXCR was used to find CDR3 positions. Recombination models were inferred per individual with the repgenHMM and IGoR tools using an EM algorithm. The analysis of shared clonotypes was done with the tcR package in R, with sharing normalized by the product of cloneset sizes. To study raw recombination free of thymic and clonal selection effects, out-of-frame nonproductive sequences were analyzed. In TCRdb, the public reads were trimmed at Q25 with fastp and aligned with MiXCR, with productive beta chains retained. Every distinct CDR3 protein forms one entry, paired with its most common genes and DNA. For this entry, the V and J calls and clone size follow TCRdb and not the study's own pipeline. A total of 700,000 or so distinct CDR3 sequences appear in this sample, approximately 21% of them only once. The ten largest clones add up to 4% to 5.5% of the sample.

Only healthy Caucasian donors were included. Three pairs of female monozygotic twins, all aged roughly 18 to 29 years, made up the twin cohort. RNA for TCR libraries was isolated from peripheral blood mononuclear cells. Taken from the germline V gene, the CDR1 and CDR2 loops are SGHDT and YYEEEE. The CDR3 runs 14 residues from the cysteine to the phenylalanine. Of the read, only the CDR3 DNA is kept; its 42 bases are in frame from base 1. Cut back by 3 bases and 5 bases, the V and J ends lie 14 bases apart. These sequences were also reported in another study, on T cells expressing NK-cell markers. The second publication reports: Three sorted T-cell subsets (CD3+CD56+NKG2C+, CD3+CD56+NKG2C- and CD3+CD56-NKG2C+) from several donors had their TCR beta-chain repertoires profiled. Among the eight sequenced donors, seven were HCMV-seropositive and one was HCMV-seronegative. To restrict sorting to alphabetaTCR-expressing T cells, an anti-gammadeltaTCR antibody was added in several experiments. In over 5 donors, the dominant CD3+CD56+NKG2C+ clonotypes were among the top 10 CD8+ clonotypes and accounted for roughly 1.0-8% of CD8+ T cells. Those dominant clonotypes were again the most abundant among CD3+CD56-NKG2C+ cells in several donors, at about 25-65%. Whether the expanded NKG2C-expressing T cell clones were specific for HCMV antigens was left unclear. Randomly selected healthy volunteers, three men and five women, were used as the eight sequenced donors. HCMV-specific IgG was detected in serum with a commercial ELISA kit to determine HCMV serostatus. For six donors, unsorted PBMC were also used to sequence bulk peripheral blood T-cell repertoires. MIGEC was used to demultiplex reads and group the reads by UMI, and MiTCR was used to assemble and quantify clonotypes. To exclude erroneous sequences, only TCR cDNA sequences supported by at least two reads were retained. The tcR package was used for downstream repertoire analysis, with clonotypes matched between fractions based on CDR3 nucleotide sequence plus V segment. Antigen specificity was annotated against VDJdb with VDJmatch, allowing one amino acid substitution in CDR3.

Recombination joined TRBV5-6 with TRBJ2-5; the D segment could be TRBD1, given 6 matching bases. The source is a woman aged 18-29 years in good health. Sequenced sample: PBMCs. CDR3 reads: CASSSFGGRETQYF. The nucleotides are TGTGCCAGCAGCTCCTTTGGGGGCCGGGAGACCCAGTACTTC.